This T cell receptor (beta chain) was recovered during a study of T cells in Graves' hyperthyroidism and ophthalmopathy. Findings and caveats of the study: Blood also carried most thyroid clonotypes expanded above 0.001.

TCR beta CDR3 region amplification was performed from RNA transcripts. Primed by the HTBI set, a first-round RT-PCR was run on the TCR CDR3. TCRdb passed the multiplex PCR reads through MiXCR, listing each CDR3 protein once. The table records about 500,000 distinct CDR3 sequences, around 16% of them present only once. Points on this clonotype: Its specificity is not known.

Clinical Activity Scores of at least 3, NOSPECS grades of at least 4 and durations under 3 months characterized ophthalmopathy patients. The V gene's germline CDR1 is MGHDK and CDR2 SYGVNS. This CDR3 comprises 15 residues. Trimming removed 2 bases from V and 2 bases from J; junction bases left unmatched: 2. Sequenced input: blood. This clonotype was obtained from a woman in her thirties with Graves' ophthalmopathy. The chain is built from TRBV25-1 and TRBJ2-1; the match to TRBD1 covers 8 bases. CDR3 sequence (DNA): TGTGCCAGCAGTGAAGAGGGACAGGCCTACAATGAGCAGTTCTTC. Its translation is CASSEEGQAYNEQFF.